A single sample is the source of the 25 T cell receptor beta chains below, sequenced in a study of T cells in Graves' hyperthyroidism and ophthalmopathy. The investigators amplified TCR beta CDR3 regions from RNA transcripts. The HTBI primer set served for first-round RT-PCR of the TCR CDR3. TCRdb independently ran MiXCR on the multiplex PCR reads; one entry per CDR3 protein. The sample comprises 150,000 to 200,000 distinct CDR3 sequences, about 18% of which are singletons, and under 35% rests with the top ten. Sequencing was performed on blood. The receptor set was obtained from a woman between 50 and 59 years old with Graves' hyperthyroidism.

This clonotype was counted only a few times. The chain employs TRBV4-1 and TRBJ2-4; possible D gene TRBD1, 7 bases. This CDR3 region has 17 residues. The ends were cut back, 2 bases at V and 9 bases at J, with 23 bases in the middle. Germline V gene lookup returns CDR1 MGHRA and CDR2 YSYEKL. The CDR3 here is CASSQHSGTVAEGIQYF. The CDR3 coding sequence is TGCGCCAGCAGCCAACATTCCGGGACAGTCGCGGAGGGCATTCAGTACTTC.

The table lists this clonotype with a count of one. The CDR3 DNA reads TGCGCCAGCAGCTTGGAATTGGGACAGAATAATTCACCCCTCCACTTT. Translated, it gives CASSLELGQNNSPLHF. This chain links TRBV5-1 with TRBJ1-6, with TRBD1 matching 7 bases. This CDR3 contains 16 residues. Germline CDR1 reads SGHRS; CDR2 reads YFSETQ. V was clipped by 0 bases and J by 5 bases; unmatched bases: 5.

In this sample, this clonotype turned up many times. The J gene is TRBJ1-4, the V gene TRBV2; 7 nucleotides match TRBD1. The CDR3 runs to 14 residues. The germline V gene encodes CDR1 SNHLY and CDR2 FYNNEI. The V segment lost 7 bases and the J segment 2 bases; nucleotides outside the gene matches: 4. CDR3 in DNA: TGTGCCAGCATACCGGGACAGACTAATGAAAAACTGTTTTTT. Protein sequence: CASIPGQTNEKLFF.

The rearrangement joins TRBV20-1 to TRBJ1-2, with 7 bases fitting TRBD1. CDR1 is DFQATT, CDR2 SNEGSKA, per germline (reference sequence). The V segment lost 6 bases and the J segment 5 bases; nucleotides outside the gene matches: 9. This CDR3 has 13 amino acids. DNA of the CDR3: TGCAGTGCCCTGCCGGACAGGCGGTATGGCTACACCTTC. This gives the protein CSALPDRRYGYTF.

This clonotype occurred a few times. The CDR3 reads CASGDRGETQYF. The CDR3 DNA reads TGCGCCAGCGGGGATAGGGGGGAGACCCAGTACTTC. The chain is built from TRBV10-2 and TRBJ2-5, with D maybe TRBD1 (6 bases). The germline gives CDR1 WSHSY, CDR2 SAAADI. V lost 8 bases to trimming and J lost 5 bases, with 12 bases between them. The CDR3 is 12 residues long.

This clonotype was detected ten times or more. The gene calls are TRBV10-3 and TRBJ2-3; possibly TRBD1 or TRBD2 for D (5 bases each). The CDR3 length is 16 residues. The V and J ends lost 6 bases and 0 bases respectively, with 16 bases between them. Germline CDR1 ENHRY, CDR2 SYGVKD. The CDR3 bases are TGTGCCATCAGGGCCCAGGGAGTATTCAGCACAGATACGCAGTATTTT. It codes for CAIRAQGVFSTDTQYF.

The chain has TRBV27 and TRBJ1-1; a weak D match, TRBD1 (5 bases). Germline V gene lookup returns CDR1 MNHEY and CDR2 SMNVEV (reference sequence). V lost 8 bases to trimming and J lost 2 bases, with 12 bases between them. The CDR3 consists of 13 residues. As DNA, the CDR3 is TGTGCCAGCGAGGAGGGGCCTAACACTGAAGCTTTCTTT. This translates into CASEEGPNTEAFF.

The sample holds many counts of this clonotype. The chain is built from TRBV27 and TRBJ2-3; no reliable D call. This CDR3 has 13 amino acids. Germline values: CDR1 MNHEY, CDR2 SMNVEV (reference sequence). The V and J ends lost 5 bases and 1 base respectively, with 7 bases between them. The CDR3 spells CASSGDRTDTQYF. In nucleotides, the CDR3 is TGTGCCAGCAGTGGCGACCGCACAGATACGCAGTATTTT.

This clonotype was observed at least ten times. The J gene is TRBJ2-3, the V gene TRBV6-1, with 11 bases fitting TRBD1. Germline CDR1 reads MNHNS; CDR2 reads SASEGT. Losses at the gene ends were 6 bases for V and 4 bases for J; bases not matched to a gene: 9. The CDR3 totals 16 residues. The CDR3, as DNA: TGTGCCAGCAGACCCCTTGGACAGGGGGCGGCAGATACGCAGTATTTT. As protein: CASRPLGQGAADTQYF.

This clonotype has at least ten counts. The rearrangement uses TRBV7-8 and TRBJ2-3; TRBD2 matches at 13 bases. With 4 bases clipped from V and 10 bases from J, the junction kept 11 bases outside the gene matches. This CDR3 has 16 residues. Germline V CDR1 and CDR2: SGHVS, FQNEAQ. CDR3 amino acids: CASSSGLAGVSLAQYF. In nucleotides, the CDR3 is TGTGCCAGCAGCTCCGGACTAGCGGGGGTTTCCCTTGCGCAGTATTTT.

This clonotype showed up many times. The V gene is TRBV15, the J gene TRBJ1-2; 8 bases match TRBD1. The length of the CDR3 is 15 residues. With V trimmed by 0 bases and J by 8 bases, 8 bases remained unmatched. Germline lookup yields CDR1 LNHNV and CDR2 YYDKDF (reference sequence). CDR3 region: CATSRDPTGEAGYTF. CDR3 nucleotides: TGTGCCACCAGCAGAGACCCGACAGGGGAAGCGGGCTACACCTTC.

The V call is TRBV5-1, the J call TRBJ2-2; TRBD1 agrees at 10 bases. With V trimmed by 5 bases and J by 2 bases, 12 bases remained unmatched. This CDR3 spans 18 amino acids. Germline lookup yields CDR1 SGHRS and CDR2 YFSETQ. CDR3 sequence reads: CASSRGQGGSHNTGELFF. CDR3 bases: TGCGCCAGCAGTCGCGGACAGGGGGGGTCACACAACACCGGGGAGCTGTTTTTT.

This clonotype was picked up many times. The chain couples TRBV20-1 to TRBJ2-1; possibly TRBD2 for D (6 bases). Germline V lookup: CDR1 DFQATT, CDR2 SNEGSKA (reference sequence). There are 13 residues in the CDR3. Deletions cut 5 bases from V and 7 bases from J, with 15 bases between. CDR3 coding DNA: TGCAGTGCTTTTGCGGGGCAAGGGAATGAGCAGTTCTTC. Amino acids: CSAFAGQGNEQFF.

For this clonotype: A much larger clone differs by one base, so this may be a read error. The DNA of the CDR3 is TGTGCCAGCAGCCAGGACAGGCCCGACGAAAAACTGTCTTTT. This encodes CASSQDRPDEKLSF. This rearrangement joins TRBV4-2 to TRBJ1-4, with TRBD1 identical over 7 bases. The CDR3 loop spans 14 amino acids. CDR1 and CDR2 (germline): LGHNA, YNFKEQ.

This clonotype was counted at least ten times. The chain employs TRBV7-9 and TRBJ1-6, with D tentatively TRBD1 (6 bases). Trimming stripped 1 base from V and 6 bases from J, with 10 bases between. The CDR3 spans 15 residues. CDR1 is SEHNR and CDR2 is FQNEAQ in the germline V gene (reference sequence). The DNA for the CDR3 is TGTGCCAGCAGCTTAGAGGGACAAATTAATTCACCCCTCCACTTT. Amino acids: CASSLEGQINSPLHF.

In this sample, this clonotype turned up a few times. The chain recombines TRBV4-2 with TRBJ2-1; D tentatively fits TRBD1 or TRBD2 (6 bases each). The V gene lost 1 base and the J gene lost 4 bases, with 14 bases spanning the gap. This CDR3 has 16 amino acids. Per germline, CDR1 LGHNA and CDR2 YNFKEQ. In DNA form, the CDR3 reads TGTGCCAGCAGCCAAGGGCTAGGAGGGACATACAATGAGCAGTTCTTC. Amino acid sequence: CASSQGLGGTYNEQFF.

This clonotype appeared a single time. V gene TRBV4-1 combines with J gene TRBJ1-3; possible D gene TRBD1, 6 bases. Germline V CDR1 and CDR2: MGHRA, YSYEKL. CDR3 size: 15 residues. The ends were cut back, 1 base at V and 5 bases at J, with 12 bases in the middle. The CDR3, as DNA: TGCGCCAGCAGCCAAGCGGGGGCTGCGAGAAACACCATATATTTT. Residues: CASSQAGAARNTIYF.

A note on this clonotype: As the CDR3 is not closed by the conserved phenylalanine or tryptophan, this likely results from a read error. The chain recombines TRBV28 with TRBJ2-7, with TRBD2 as a possible D gene (6 bases). Germline V gives CDR1 MDHEN, CDR2 SYDVKM. CDR3 length equals 15 residues. CDR3 bases: TGTGCCAGCAGGCTGCAGGAGGGTAGGTCCTACGAACAGTACCTC. Its protein is CASRLQEGRSYEQYL.

This clonotype was recorded many times. The chain joins TRBV27 to TRBJ1-2; D gene ambiguous. V lost 3 bases and J 5 bases, leaving 10 bases between the germline ends. The CDR3 loop spans 13 amino acids. CDR1 MNHEY and CDR2 SMNVEV come from the germline V gene (reference sequence). CDR3 DNA sequence: TGTGCCAGCAGTTTGCAGGTGGGGTATGGCTACACCTTC. It yields the protein CASSLQVGYGYTF.

Notes on this clonotype: A much bigger clone sits one base away, suggesting this may be a read error. The rearrangement uses TRBV6-1 and TRBJ1-6; D is ambiguous. The CDR3 runs 14 residues. Germline-derived CDR1 and CDR2 are MNHNS and SASEGT. The CDR3 region is CASKNYEEGSPFHF. CDR3 DNA: TGTGCCAGCAAAAACTACGAGGAGGGTTCACCCTTCCACTTT.

The chain combines TRBV11-2 with TRBJ1-3; D unresolved. V lost 5 bases to trimming and J lost 2 bases, with 13 bases between them. This CDR3 has 15 residues. Germline assignment: CDR1 SGHAT and CDR2 FQNNGV. CDR3 loop: CASSRQTPAGNTIYF. DNA for the CDR3: TGTGCCAGCAGCCGCCAGACTCCGGCTGGAAACACCATATATTTT.

This clonotype was counted ten times or more. The chain joins TRBV7-9 to TRBJ1-1; D call uncertain. V was trimmed by 1 base and J by 0 bases, leaving 12 bases between them. CDR1 is SEHNR and CDR2 is FQNEAQ in the germline V gene (reference sequence). The CDR3 loop spans 16 amino acids. In nucleotides, the CDR3 is TGTGCCAGCAGCTTAGGACGGCAGGTTATGAACACTGAAGCTTTCTTT. As protein: CASSLGRQVMNTEAFF.

This clonotype was detected many times. This chain links TRBV6-2 or TRBV6-3 with TRBJ1-1, with 9 bases aligning to TRBD1. V gave up 4 bases and J gave up 4 bases; unmatched junction bases: 7. From germline, CDR1 is MNHEY and CDR2 SVGEGT. The CDR3 totals 15 residues. The CDR3 loop reads CASSSGTGWATEAFF. Here the CDR3 DNA reads TGTGCCAGCAGTTCCGGGACAGGGTGGGCCACTGAAGCTTTCTTT.

This clonotype was observed a few times. The chain joins TRBV6-5 to TRBJ2-6, with TRBD1 matching 8 bases. Germline lookup yields CDR1 MNHEY and CDR2 SVGAGI. V lost 2 bases to trimming and J lost 1 base; unmatched junction nucleotides: 13. The CDR3 has 20 amino acids. Here the CDR3 DNA reads TGTGCCAGCAGTTACAGGGACAGGATGCCAATGGGGTCTGGGGCCAACGTCCTGACTTTC. Its protein is CASSYRDRMPMGSGANVLTF.

This clonotype was found many times. The chain carries TRBV5-1 and TRBJ1-5; 9 bases line up with TRBD1. The germline V gene encodes CDR1 SGHRS and CDR2 YFSETQ. The CDR3 has 16 amino acids. Losses at the gene ends were 4 bases for V and 1 base for J; bases not matched to a gene: 6. CDR3 DNA: TGCGCCAGCAGCCAAGGGACAGGGACGAGCAATCAGCCCCAGCATTTT. Protein: CASSQGTGTSNQPQHF.